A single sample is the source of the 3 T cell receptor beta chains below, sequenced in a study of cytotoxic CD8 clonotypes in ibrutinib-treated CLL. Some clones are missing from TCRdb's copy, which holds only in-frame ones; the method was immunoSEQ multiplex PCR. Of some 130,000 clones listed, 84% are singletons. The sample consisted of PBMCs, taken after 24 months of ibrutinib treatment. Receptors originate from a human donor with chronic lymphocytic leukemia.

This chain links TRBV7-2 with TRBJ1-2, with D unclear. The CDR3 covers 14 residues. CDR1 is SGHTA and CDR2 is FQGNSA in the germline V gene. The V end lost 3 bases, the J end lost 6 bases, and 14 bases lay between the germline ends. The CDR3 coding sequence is TGTGCCAGCAGCTTTGACCCCTTGTCGAATGGCTACACCTTC. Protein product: CASSFDPLSNGYTF.

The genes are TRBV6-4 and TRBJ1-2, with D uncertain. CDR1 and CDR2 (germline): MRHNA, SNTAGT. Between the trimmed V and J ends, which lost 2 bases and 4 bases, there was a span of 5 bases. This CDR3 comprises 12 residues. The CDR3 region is CASSDGVYGYTF. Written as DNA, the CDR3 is TGTGCCAGCAGTGACGGGGTCTATGGCTACACCTTC.

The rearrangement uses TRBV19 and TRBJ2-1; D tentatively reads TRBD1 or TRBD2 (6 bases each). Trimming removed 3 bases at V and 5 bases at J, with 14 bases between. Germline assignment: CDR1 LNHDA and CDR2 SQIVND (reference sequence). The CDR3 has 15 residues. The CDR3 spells CASSMRGGIDNEQFF. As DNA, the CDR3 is TGTGCCAGTAGTATGAGAGGGGGGATAGACAATGAGCAGTTCTTC.